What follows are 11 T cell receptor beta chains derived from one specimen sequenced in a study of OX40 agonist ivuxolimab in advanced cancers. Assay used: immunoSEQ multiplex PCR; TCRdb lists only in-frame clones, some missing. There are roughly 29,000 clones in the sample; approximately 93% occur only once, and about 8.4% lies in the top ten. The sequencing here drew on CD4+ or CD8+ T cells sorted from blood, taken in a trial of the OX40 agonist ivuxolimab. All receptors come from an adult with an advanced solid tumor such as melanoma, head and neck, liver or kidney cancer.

The CDR3 DNA sequence: TGTGCCAGCATAGGTCACTTTAGCACAGATACGCAGTATTTT. Translated: CASIGHFSTDTQYF. V usage is TRBV2 and J usage is TRBJ2-3; D remains unclear. This CDR3 is built from 14 residues. With 7 bases removed from V and 0 bases from J, the gap between germline ends came to 11 bases. Looked up from germline, CDR1 is SNHLY and CDR2 is FYNNEI.

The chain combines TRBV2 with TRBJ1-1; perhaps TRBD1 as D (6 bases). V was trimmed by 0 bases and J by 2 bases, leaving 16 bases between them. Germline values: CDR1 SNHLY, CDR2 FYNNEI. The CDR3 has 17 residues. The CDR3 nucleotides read TGTGCCAGCAGTGAAGCTCCGAGGGGGACACTCAACACTGAAGCTTTCTTT. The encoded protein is CASSEAPRGTLNTEAFF.

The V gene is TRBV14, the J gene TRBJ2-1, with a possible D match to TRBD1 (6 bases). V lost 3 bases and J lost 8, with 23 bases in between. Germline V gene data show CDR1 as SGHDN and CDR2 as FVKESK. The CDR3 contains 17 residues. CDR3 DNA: TGTGCCAGCAGCCAGGAAAGGGGCAGGGGCGTTTACCATGAGCAGTTCTTC. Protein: CASSQERGRGVYHEQFF.

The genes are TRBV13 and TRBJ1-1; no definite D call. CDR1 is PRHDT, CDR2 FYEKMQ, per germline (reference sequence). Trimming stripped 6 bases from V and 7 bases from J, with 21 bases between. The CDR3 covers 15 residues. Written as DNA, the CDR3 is TGTGCCAGCAGGAGGGCATTCCAACGGGTCGGTGAAGCTTTCTTT. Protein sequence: CASRRAFQRVGEAFF.

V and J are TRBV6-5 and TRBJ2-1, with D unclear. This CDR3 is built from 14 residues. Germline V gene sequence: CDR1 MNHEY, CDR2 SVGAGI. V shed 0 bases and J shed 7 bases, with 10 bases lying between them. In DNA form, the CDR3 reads TGTGCCAGCAGTTACTCTTACTCCCAGAATGAGCAGTTCTTC. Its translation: CASSYSYSQNEQFF.

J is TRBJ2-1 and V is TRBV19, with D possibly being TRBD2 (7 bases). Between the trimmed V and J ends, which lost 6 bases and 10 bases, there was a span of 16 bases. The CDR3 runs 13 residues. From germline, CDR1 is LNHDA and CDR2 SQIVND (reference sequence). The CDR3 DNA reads TGTGCCAGTAGCGATTCAGGGGAGGGGGAGCAGTTCTTC. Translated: CASSDSGEGEQFF.

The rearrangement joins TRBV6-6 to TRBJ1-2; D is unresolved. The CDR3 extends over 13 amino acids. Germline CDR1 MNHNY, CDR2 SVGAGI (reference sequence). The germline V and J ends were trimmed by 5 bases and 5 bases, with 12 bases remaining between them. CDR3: CASSPSRVYGYTF. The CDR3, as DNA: TGTGCCAGCAGTCCTTCTCGAGTGTATGGCTACACCTTC.

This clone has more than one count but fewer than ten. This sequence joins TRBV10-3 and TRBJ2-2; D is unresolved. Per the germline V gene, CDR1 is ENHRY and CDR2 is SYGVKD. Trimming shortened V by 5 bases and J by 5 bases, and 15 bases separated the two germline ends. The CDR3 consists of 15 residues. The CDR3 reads CAISPPDRLTGELFF. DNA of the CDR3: TGTGCCATCAGTCCACCGGACCGGCTAACCGGGGAGCTGTTTTTT.

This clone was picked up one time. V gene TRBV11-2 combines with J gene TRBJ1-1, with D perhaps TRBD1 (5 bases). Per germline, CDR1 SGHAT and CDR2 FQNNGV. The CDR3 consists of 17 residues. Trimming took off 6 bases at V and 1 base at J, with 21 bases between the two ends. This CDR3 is CASRLSPGRMPNTEAFF. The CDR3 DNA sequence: TGTGCCAGCAGACTTAGCCCGGGACGTATGCCGAACACTGAAGCTTTCTTT. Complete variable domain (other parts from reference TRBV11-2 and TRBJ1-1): EAGVAQSPRYKIIEKRQSVAFWCNPISGHATLYWYQQILGQGPKLLIQFQNNGVVDDSQLPKDRFSAERLKGVDSTLKIQPAKLEDSAVYLCASRLSPGRMPNTEAFFGQGTRLTVV.

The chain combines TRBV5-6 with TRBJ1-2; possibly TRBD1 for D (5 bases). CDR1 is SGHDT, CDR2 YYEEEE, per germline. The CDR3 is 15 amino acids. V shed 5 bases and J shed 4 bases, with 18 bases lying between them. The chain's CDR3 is CASSRHRGIIYGYTF. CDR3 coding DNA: TGTGCCAGCAGTCGACACCGGGGGATTATCTATGGCTACACCTTC.

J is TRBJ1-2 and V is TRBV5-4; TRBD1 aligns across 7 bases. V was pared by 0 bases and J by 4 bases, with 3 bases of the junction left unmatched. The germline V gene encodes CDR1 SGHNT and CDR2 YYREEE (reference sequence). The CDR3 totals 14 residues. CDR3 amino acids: CASSLDRGFYGYTF. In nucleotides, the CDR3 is TGTGCCAGCAGCTTGGACAGGGGATTCTATGGCTACACCTTC.